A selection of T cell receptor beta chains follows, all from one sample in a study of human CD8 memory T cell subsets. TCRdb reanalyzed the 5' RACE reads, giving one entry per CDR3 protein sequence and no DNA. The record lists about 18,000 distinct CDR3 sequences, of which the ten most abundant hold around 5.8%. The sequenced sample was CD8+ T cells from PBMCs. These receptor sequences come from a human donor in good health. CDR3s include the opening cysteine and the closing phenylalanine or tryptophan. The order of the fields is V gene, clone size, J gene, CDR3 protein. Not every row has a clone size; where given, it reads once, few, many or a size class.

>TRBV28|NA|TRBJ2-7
CASSFPGQDYEQYF
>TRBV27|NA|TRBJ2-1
CASSLEGDEQFF
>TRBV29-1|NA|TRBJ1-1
CSVEIPVGEAFF
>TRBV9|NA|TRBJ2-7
CASSAEGEPWNEQYF
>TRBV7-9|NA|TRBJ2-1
CASSSTQGTSSYNEQFF
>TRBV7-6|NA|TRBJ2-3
CASSPPGTDTQYF
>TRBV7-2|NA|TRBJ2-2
CASSYGSYTGELFF
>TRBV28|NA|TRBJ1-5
CASSLIGGDNQPQHF
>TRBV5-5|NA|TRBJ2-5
CASSLRLPGPAIQETQYF
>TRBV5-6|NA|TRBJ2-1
CASSLGLAGAIEQFF
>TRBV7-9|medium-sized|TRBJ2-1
CASSLTEGNYNEQFF
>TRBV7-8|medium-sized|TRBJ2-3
CASSLVRRDTQYF
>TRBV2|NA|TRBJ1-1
CARSPDPNTEAFF
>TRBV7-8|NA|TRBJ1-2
CASSLGPGDYGYTF
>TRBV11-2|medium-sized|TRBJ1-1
CASSLRTGSEAFF
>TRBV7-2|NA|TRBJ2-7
CASSPDPLYEQYF
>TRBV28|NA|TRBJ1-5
CASQYRGHQPQHF
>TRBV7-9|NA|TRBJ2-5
CASSTTSGQETQYF
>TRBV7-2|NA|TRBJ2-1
CASSLGAAEQFF
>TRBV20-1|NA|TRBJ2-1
CSASGTGSYNEQFF
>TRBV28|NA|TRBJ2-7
CASSLAIELYEQYF
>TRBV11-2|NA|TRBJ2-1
CASSLHSDNEQFF
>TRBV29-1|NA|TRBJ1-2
CSVMTGESGYTF
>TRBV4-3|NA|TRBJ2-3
CASSQVARREGTDTQYF
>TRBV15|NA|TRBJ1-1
CATSELGGNTEAFF
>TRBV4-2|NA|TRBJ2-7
CASSQDLAGGLVEQYF
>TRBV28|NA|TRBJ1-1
CASSSPGTEAFF
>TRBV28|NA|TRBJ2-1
CASSPDRAGSYNEQFF
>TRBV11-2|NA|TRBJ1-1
CASSLGRGLNTEAFF
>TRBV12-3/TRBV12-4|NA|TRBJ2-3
CASSWTSGDTQYF
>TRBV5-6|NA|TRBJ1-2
CASSPQGSYGYTF
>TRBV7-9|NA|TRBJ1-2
CASSLAGDRVYGYTF
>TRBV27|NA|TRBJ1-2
CASSSITGSSGYTF
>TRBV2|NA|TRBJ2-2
CASSEALRQTKNTGELFF
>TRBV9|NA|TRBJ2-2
CASSVRGLEGSIGELFF
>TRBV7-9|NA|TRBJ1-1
CASSSGGVNTEAFF
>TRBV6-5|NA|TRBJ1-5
CASSYSRTVGNQPQHF
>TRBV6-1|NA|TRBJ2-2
CASSGVLAGGTGELFF
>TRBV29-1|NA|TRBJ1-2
CSARSQDDYGYTF
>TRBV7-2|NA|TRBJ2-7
CASSSTGTSGYEQYF
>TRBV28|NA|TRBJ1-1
CAIVDRGWTEAFF
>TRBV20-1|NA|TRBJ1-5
CSARETDREGQPQHF
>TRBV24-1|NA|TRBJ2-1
CATSDLGLAGEQFF
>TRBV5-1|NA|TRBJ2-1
CASSSAGRSDNEQFF
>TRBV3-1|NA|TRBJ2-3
CASSPPTSGGTDTQYF
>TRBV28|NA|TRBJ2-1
CASSLPSGITNEQFF
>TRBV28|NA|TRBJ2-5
CASSTTETQYF
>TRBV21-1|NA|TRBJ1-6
CASIPVPGQVNSPLHF
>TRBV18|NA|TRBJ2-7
CASSPVPRTDTYEQYF
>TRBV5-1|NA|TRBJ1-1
CASSLEGQGATEAFF
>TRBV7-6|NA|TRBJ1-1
CASSLEAGQGSNTEAFF